Listed below are T cell receptor beta chains from one sample, sequenced in a study of blood T cells in healthy people across ages. TCRdb ran MiXCR on the 5' RACE reads and lists one entry per CDR3 protein. Among 1.5 million to 2 million distinct CDR3 sequences, 35% to 50% were seen once, and the ten largest hold under 25%. Specimen: blood. The receptor source for this set is a human donor in good health. The CDR3 runs from the conserved cysteine through the conserved F or W. Fields, in order: CDR3 DNA, CDR3 protein, D gene, V gene, clone size, J gene. A D gene is named only where the DNA matches it firmly. For some rows the clone size is stated as once, few or many, or as a class when expanded; others skip it.

CDR3nt: TGTGCCAGCAGTTTAGGGGGTTACAATCAGCCCCAGCATTTT; CDR3aa: CASSLGGYNQPQHF; d_gene: -; v_gene: TRBV7-2; abundance: many; j_gene: TRBJ1-5
CDR3nt: TGTGCCAGTGACAGCCTCACAGGGTCTAATTCACCCCTCCACTTT; CDR3aa: CASDSLTGSNSPLHF; d_gene: -; v_gene: TRBV6-6; abundance: -; j_gene: TRBJ1-6
CDR3nt: TGCAGCGTTGATAGGACACCGAACACTGAAGCTTTCTTT; CDR3aa: CSVDRTPNTEAFF; d_gene: -; v_gene: TRBV29-1; abundance: -; j_gene: TRBJ1-1
CDR3nt: TGTGCCACCGGCAGAGCCAGACAGGGGAGCACAGATACGCAGTATTTT; CDR3aa: CATGRARQGSTDTQYF; d_gene: TRBD1; v_gene: TRBV15; abundance: -; j_gene: TRBJ2-3
CDR3nt: TGTGCCAGCAGCTCAGAGAACACTGAAGCTTTCTTT; CDR3aa: CASSSENTEAFF; d_gene: -; v_gene: TRBV11-2; abundance: few; j_gene: TRBJ1-1
CDR3nt: TGTGCATCCCGGATGGGGGCTAGCGGGGGACCTTCAGCAGATACGCAGTATTTT; CDR3aa: CASRMGASGGPSADTQYF; d_gene: TRBD2; v_gene: TRBV4-2; abundance: -; j_gene: TRBJ2-3
CDR3nt: TGTGCCAGCAGTTTATCGAGGCGGGGAGTCACAGATACGCAGTATTTT; CDR3aa: CASSLSRRGVTDTQYF; d_gene: -; v_gene: TRBV27; abundance: -; j_gene: TRBJ2-3
CDR3nt: TGTGCCAGCAGTGGGGCTAGCGGGGGAAGTAGGTACAATGAGCAGTTCTTC; CDR3aa: CASSGASGGSRYNEQFF; d_gene: TRBD2; v_gene: TRBV2; abundance: -; j_gene: TRBJ2-1
CDR3nt: TGCAGCGTGGGAGACAGGGGGCAATTAGAAGAGACCCAGTACTTC; CDR3aa: CSVGDRGQLEETQYF; d_gene: TRBD1; v_gene: TRBV29-1; abundance: many; j_gene: TRBJ2-5
CDR3nt: TGTGCCAGCAGCGGCCGATCCGGGACTTTCCAAGAGACCCAGTACTTC; CDR3aa: CASSGRSGTFQETQYF; d_gene: -; v_gene: TRBV6-2/TRBV6-3; abundance: few; j_gene: TRBJ2-5
CDR3nt: TGCAGCGTTGAAACTAGCGGGGGTGGCTACGAGCAGTACTTC; CDR3aa: CSVETSGGGYEQYF; d_gene: TRBD2; v_gene: TRBV29-1; abundance: -; j_gene: TRBJ2-7
CDR3nt: TGCGCCAGCAGCCCGAGCCCGGGACAGGGGATAGCTTTCTTT; CDR3aa: CASSPSPGQGIAFF; d_gene: TRBD1; v_gene: TRBV5-1; abundance: few; j_gene: TRBJ1-1
CDR3nt: TGTGCCAGCAGCCCCGGGACTAGCGGGGGTGAGCAGTTCTTC; CDR3aa: CASSPGTSGGEQFF; d_gene: TRBD2; v_gene: TRBV11-1; abundance: few; j_gene: TRBJ2-1
CDR3nt: TGCAGTGCCGGACAGCCGGGCGCTGGCTACACCTTC; CDR3aa: CSAGQPGAGYTF; d_gene: -; v_gene: TRBV20-1; abundance: many; j_gene: TRBJ1-2
CDR3nt: TGCGCCAGCAGCCGTTCCCTAGCGGGGAGATACAATGAGCAGTTCTTC; CDR3aa: CASSRSLAGRYNEQFF; d_gene: TRBD2; v_gene: TRBV4-3; abundance: few; j_gene: TRBJ2-1
CDR3nt: TGTGCCATCAGCGGACAGCCCAATCAGCCCCAGCATTTT; CDR3aa: CAISGQPNQPQHF; d_gene: -; v_gene: TRBV10-3; abundance: -; j_gene: TRBJ1-5
CDR3nt: TGCGCCAGCAGCCTGGACAGGGTCGGAGATACGCAGTATTTT; CDR3aa: CASSLDRVGDTQYF; d_gene: TRBD1; v_gene: TRBV5-1; abundance: few; j_gene: TRBJ2-3
CDR3nt: TGTGCCAGCAGTTTCGAATCCCGGGAGGCTTTCTTT; CDR3aa: CASSFESREAFF; d_gene: -; v_gene: TRBV12-3/TRBV12-4; abundance: -; j_gene: TRBJ1-1
CDR3nt: TGTGCCAGCAGCTTAGCGGGGGCTCTGAGTGAGCAGTACTTC; CDR3aa: CASSLAGALSEQYF; d_gene: -; v_gene: TRBV7-2; abundance: many; j_gene: TRBJ2-7
CDR3nt: TGTGCCAGCGTCCCAGCCAGATCCACCGGGGAGCTGTTTTTT; CDR3aa: CASVPARSTGELFF; d_gene: -; v_gene: TRBV7-2; abundance: -; j_gene: TRBJ2-2
CDR3nt: TGCAGTGCTAGACCGCGGGGAGCTCGAGAGACCCAGTACTTC; CDR3aa: CSARPRGARETQYF; d_gene: -; v_gene: TRBV20-1; abundance: -; j_gene: TRBJ2-5
CDR3nt: TGCAGTGCTCTACTGGGAGCCAAAGAGACCCAGTACTTC; CDR3aa: CSALLGAKETQYF; d_gene: -; v_gene: TRBV20-1; abundance: few; j_gene: TRBJ2-5
CDR3nt: TGTGCCAGCAGTTGGGGACAGGGGGCAGAACAGCCCCAGCATTTT; CDR3aa: CASSWGQGAEQPQHF; d_gene: TRBD1; v_gene: TRBV27; abundance: once; j_gene: TRBJ1-5
CDR3nt: TGCAGCGTGACAGGGTTCGAGCAGTTCTTC; CDR3aa: CSVTGFEQFF; d_gene: TRBD1; v_gene: TRBV29-1; abundance: few; j_gene: TRBJ2-1
CDR3nt: TGTGCCAGCAGTTACGGCTACGCTAGCACAGATACGCAGTATTTT; CDR3aa: CASSYGYASTDTQYF; d_gene: -; v_gene: TRBV6-5; abundance: -; j_gene: TRBJ2-3
CDR3nt: TGTGCCATCAGCTCTGACAGGGGAGGTCAGCCCCAGCATTTT; CDR3aa: CAISSDRGGQPQHF; d_gene: TRBD1; v_gene: TRBV10-3; abundance: -; j_gene: TRBJ1-5
CDR3nt: TGCGCCAGCAGCTTAGGCACGACCTCTAGCAATCAGCCCCAGCATTTT; CDR3aa: CASSLGTTSSNQPQHF; d_gene: -; v_gene: TRBV5-1; abundance: -; j_gene: TRBJ1-5
CDR3nt: TGCAGTGCTACGCTTATTCATCCCGAAAAACGGTTTTTT; CDR3aa: CSATLIHPEKRFF; d_gene: -; v_gene: TRBV20-1; abundance: -; j_gene: TRBJ1-4
CDR3nt: TGTGCCAGTGCGCATAGTGCAGATACGCAGTATTTT; CDR3aa: CASAHSADTQYF; d_gene: -; v_gene: TRBV12-3/TRBV12-4; abundance: few; j_gene: TRBJ2-3
CDR3nt: TGTGCCAGCAGTCACCCGGGACAGGGCGTAAAGACCCAGTACTTC; CDR3aa: CASSHPGQGVKTQYF; d_gene: TRBD1; v_gene: TRBV6-6; abundance: few; j_gene: TRBJ2-5
CDR3nt: TGCGCCAGCAGCCAAGACAGGATTGATGGCTACACCTTC; CDR3aa: CASSQDRIDGYTF; d_gene: -; v_gene: TRBV4-3; abundance: -; j_gene: TRBJ1-2
CDR3nt: TGTGCCAGCAGCCAACGGGGACTAGCGGGCAGTGAGCAGTTCTTC; CDR3aa: CASSQRGLAGSEQFF; d_gene: TRBD2; v_gene: TRBV28; abundance: many; j_gene: TRBJ2-1
CDR3nt: TGTGCCAGCAGCCTAGGCCCCCCTAGGACCTATTTATCCTACGAGCAGTACTTC; CDR3aa: CASSLGPPRTYLSYEQYF; d_gene: -; v_gene: TRBV13; abundance: few; j_gene: TRBJ2-7
CDR3nt: TGCGCCAGCAGCTTTGATTCAGACCCGTATGGCTACACCTTC; CDR3aa: CASSFDSDPYGYTF; d_gene: -; v_gene: TRBV5-1; abundance: -; j_gene: TRBJ1-2
CDR3nt: TGTGCCAGCTCACCGGAGCGGTCTACCTACAATGAGCAGTTCTTC; CDR3aa: CASSPERSTYNEQFF; d_gene: -; v_gene: TRBV18; abundance: -; j_gene: TRBJ2-1